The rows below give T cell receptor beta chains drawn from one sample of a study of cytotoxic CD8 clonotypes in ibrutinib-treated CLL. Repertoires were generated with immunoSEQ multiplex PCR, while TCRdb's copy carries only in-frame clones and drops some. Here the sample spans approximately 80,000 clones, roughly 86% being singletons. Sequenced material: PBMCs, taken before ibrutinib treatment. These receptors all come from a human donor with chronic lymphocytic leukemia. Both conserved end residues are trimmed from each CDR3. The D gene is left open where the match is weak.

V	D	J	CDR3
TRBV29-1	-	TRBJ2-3	SVVEWGED
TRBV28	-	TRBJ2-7	ASCPTVRFFGFYEQY
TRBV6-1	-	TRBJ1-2	ASSEDLGRRNYGYT
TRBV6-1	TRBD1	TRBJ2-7	ASLTGVPSYEQY
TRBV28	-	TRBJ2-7	ASSRPGTGNYEQY
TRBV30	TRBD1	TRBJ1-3	AWSVSRDRYSGNTIY
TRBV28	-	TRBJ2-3	ASSRRPDTQY
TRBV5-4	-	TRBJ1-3	ASSLTAGNTIY
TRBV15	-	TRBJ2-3	ATSSGSGQIDTDTQY
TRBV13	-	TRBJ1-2	ASSLVQEAQA
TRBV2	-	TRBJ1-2	ASRQGFTNYGYT
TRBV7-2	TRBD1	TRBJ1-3	ASSHDRGRNTIY
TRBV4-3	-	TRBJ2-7	ASSQSSRRSYEQY
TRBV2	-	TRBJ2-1	ASSEFSAVSYNEQF
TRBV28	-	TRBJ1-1	ASSLGVPEAF
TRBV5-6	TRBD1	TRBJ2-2	ASFIPGTGGGELF
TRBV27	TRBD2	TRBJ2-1	ASTWGGSGYNEQF
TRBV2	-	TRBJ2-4	ASSVLLGSKNIQY
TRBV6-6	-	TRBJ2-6	ASSYLLAEGNVLT
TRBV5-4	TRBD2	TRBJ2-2	ASSSPGLAGLTGELF